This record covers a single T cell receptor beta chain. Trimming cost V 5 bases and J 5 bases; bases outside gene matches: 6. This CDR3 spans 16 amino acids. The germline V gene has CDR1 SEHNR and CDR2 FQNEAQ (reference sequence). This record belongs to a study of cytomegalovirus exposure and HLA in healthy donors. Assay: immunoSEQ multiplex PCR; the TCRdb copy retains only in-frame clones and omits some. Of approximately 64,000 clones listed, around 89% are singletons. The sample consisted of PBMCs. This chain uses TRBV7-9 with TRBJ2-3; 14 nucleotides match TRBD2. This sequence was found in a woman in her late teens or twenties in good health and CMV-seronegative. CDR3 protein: CASSPGLAGVGDTQYF. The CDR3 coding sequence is TGTGCCAGCAGCCCGGGACTAGCGGGAGTGGGAGATACGCAGTATTTT.